Below, 20 T cell receptor beta chains from the same sample are listed, as sequenced in a study of T cell responses to AZD1222 COVID-19 vaccine. This table comes from immunoSEQ multiplex PCR, and its TCRdb copy is limited to in-frame clones, with some not included. The table lists about 110,000 clones, around 88% of them singletons. Specimen: peripheral blood, collected 28 days after the second AZD1222 dose. Source of these receptors: an adult who received the AZD1222 COVID-19 vaccine.

This clone was counted only a few times. The chain couples TRBV4-3 to TRBJ2-1; no clear D. V lost 1 base and J 9 bases, leaving 16 bases between the germline ends. Germline CDR1 LGHNA, CDR2 YSLEER. The CDR3 spans 15 residues. As DNA, the CDR3 is TGCGCCAGCAGCCAAGGTTTGGACCCAACAACTGAGCAGTTCTTC. Translation gives CASSQGLDPTTEQFF.

This clone was detected once. This chain uses TRBV7-2 with TRBJ1-2, with D tentatively TRBD1 (6 bases). V lost 1 base and J lost 5, with 23 bases in between. The germline V gene encodes CDR1 SGHTA and CDR2 FQGNSA. The CDR3 is 18 amino acids. This CDR3 is CASSLGVDSLMGGYGYTF. The CDR3 nucleotides are TGTGCCAGCAGCTTAGGAGTGGACAGCTTAATGGGGGGTTATGGCTACACCTTC. The whole variable domain, remainder taken from reference TRBV7-2 and TRBJ1-2, is GAGVSQSPSNKVTEKGKDVELRCDPISGHTALYWYRQSLGQGLEFLIYFQGNSAPDKSGLPSDRFSAERTGGSVSTLTIQRTQQEDSAVYLCASSLGVDSLMGGYGYTFGSGTRLTVV.

The chain uses TRBV19 and TRBJ1-5, with D perhaps TRBD1 (5 bases). The V and J ends lost 7 bases and 6 bases respectively, with 19 bases between them. Germline CDR1 LNHDA, CDR2 SQIVND (reference sequence). This CDR3 contains 15 residues. The DNA for the CDR3 is TGTGCCAGTATTGGGGAGCGGGGGTCGCGTCAGCCCCAGCATTTT. This gives the protein CASIGERGSRQPQHF. The full variable domain, with the rest looked up from reference TRBV19 and TRBJ1-5, is DGGITQSPKYLFRKEGQNVTLSCEQNLNHDAMYWYRQDPGQGLRLIYYSQIVNDFQKGDIAEGYSVSREKKESFPLTVTSAQKNPTAFYLCASIGERGSRQPQHFGDGTRLSIL.

This chain joins TRBV5-1 and TRBJ1-3; TRBD1 might be the D (6 bases). In germline, CDR1 is SGHRS, CDR2 YFSETQ. The CDR3 length is 15 residues. Trimming left V 4 bases short and J 7 bases short, with 18 bases between. The CDR3 DNA reads TGCGCCAGCAGCAACCGACAGGAAGGTGGTAACACCATATATTTT. Translating gives CASSNRQEGGNTIYF.

The chain combines TRBV7-9 with TRBJ2-5; D not resolved. CDR3 length: 12 amino acids. V gave up 1 base and J gave up 1 base, with 1 base separating them. The germline CDR1 and CDR2 sequences are SEHNR and FQNEAQ (reference sequence). CDR3 protein: CASSLGQETQYF. DNA of the CDR3: TGTGCCAGCAGCTTAGGCCAAGAGACCCAGTACTTC.

The chain employs TRBV28 and TRBJ1-3; maybe TRBD1 (5 bases). CDR1 is MDHEN and CDR2 is SYDVKM in the germline V gene. This CDR3 region has 15 residues. The V end lost 6 bases, the J end lost 2 bases, and 14 bases lay between the germline ends. This CDR3 is CASSVGGLAGNTIYF. CDR3 nucleotide sequence: TGTGCCAGCAGCGTGGGGGGATTAGCTGGAAACACCATATATTTT. Combining the CDR3 with reference TRBV28 and TRBJ1-3 gives the whole variable domain DVKVTQSSRYLVKRTGEKVFLECVQDMDHENMFWYRQDPGLGLRLIYFSYDVKMKEKGDIPEGYSVSREKKERFSLILESASTNQTSMYLCASSVGGLAGNTIYFGEGSWLTVV.

The CDR3 protein is CASSTGGVTGELFF. The CDR3 DNA is TGTGCCAGCAGTACAGGGGGGGTTACCGGGGAGCTGTTTTTT. The chain uses TRBV6-5 and TRBJ2-2; possibly TRBD1 for D (8 bases). V shed 5 bases and J shed 5 bases, with 12 bases lying between them. The CDR3 is made up of 14 amino acids. The germline V gene encodes CDR1 MNHEY and CDR2 SVGAGI.

The J gene is TRBJ2-3, the V gene TRBV15, with D maybe TRBD2 (6 bases). V lost 1 base to trimming and J lost 4 bases, with 18 bases between them. Germline CDR1 and CDR2: LNHNV and YYDKDF (reference sequence). The CDR3 is made up of 17 amino acids. CDR3 sequence: CATSRGLRRGLADTQYF. The CDR3 DNA sequence: TGTGCCACCAGCAGAGGGCTTAGACGGGGACTGGCAGATACGCAGTATTTT. Using reference TRBV15 and TRBJ2-3 for the parts outside the CDR3, the full variable domain is DAMVIQNPRYQVTQFGKPVTLSCSQTLNHNVMYWYQQKSSQAPKLLFHYYDKDFNNEADTPDNFQSRRPNTSFCFLDIRSPGLGDTAMYLCATSRGLRRGLADTQYFGPGTRLTVL.

This chain connects TRBV11-2 to TRBJ2-2; a weak D match, TRBD1 (6 bases). CDR3 size: 13 residues. Trimming took off 4 bases at V and 5 bases at J, with 8 bases between the two ends. Per germline, CDR1 SGHAT and CDR2 FQNNGV. The CDR3, as DNA: TGTGCCAGCAGCTCTCAGGGGACCGGGGAGCTGTTTTTT. Translation gives CASSSQGTGELFF.

The V call is TRBV5-8, the J call TRBJ2-3, with no clear D. Germline V lookup: CDR1 SGHTS, CDR2 YDEGEE. Trimming left V 5 bases short and J 6 bases short, with 10 bases between. The CDR3 consists of 12 residues. CDR3 protein: CASRQDTDTQYF. The CDR3 bases are TGTGCCAGCAGACAAGACACGGATACGCAGTATTTT.

This chain uses TRBV7-6 with TRBJ1-1, with D perhaps TRBD1 (5 bases). The CDR3 length is 16 residues. Trimming took off 2 bases at V and 0 bases at J, with 13 bases between the two ends. CDR1 is SGHVS and CDR2 is FNYEAQ in the germline V gene. The CDR3 sequence is CASSLWVGGMNTEAFF. CDR3 coding DNA: TGTGCCAGCAGCTTATGGGTGGGGGGGATGAACACTGAAGCTTTCTTT.

This chain uses TRBV18 with TRBJ1-2; no firm D call. Germline V lookup: CDR1 KGHSH, CDR2 LQKENI. Trimming left V 3 bases short and J 1 base short, with 9 bases between. The CDR3 covers 14 residues. In nucleotides, the CDR3 is TGTGCCAGCTCACCGGGAGCCTTTAACTATGGCTACACCTTC. Its protein is CASSPGAFNYGYTF.

This sequence joins TRBV5-1 and TRBJ1-6; D not certain. The germline V gene has CDR1 SGHRS and CDR2 YFSETQ. This CDR3 comprises 15 residues. Trimming removed 0 bases at V and 5 bases at J, with 9 bases between. The CDR3 here is CASSLDDPHNSPLHF. CDR3 nucleotide sequence: TGCGCCAGCAGCTTGGATGACCCCCATAATTCACCCCTCCACTTT.

The V and J genes are TRBV7-3 and TRBJ1-6; D gene uncertain. This CDR3 region has 13 residues. Trimming stripped 5 bases from V and 7 bases from J, with 9 bases between. The germline gives CDR1 SGHTA, CDR2 FQGTGA. The CDR3 sequence: CASSRERNSPLHF. As DNA, the CDR3 is TGTGCCAGCAGCCGGGAGAGGAATTCACCCCTCCACTTT.

This chain connects TRBV10-3 to TRBJ1-2; tentatively, D is TRBD1 (6 bases). This CDR3 comprises 13 residues. The germline CDR1 and CDR2 sequences are ENHRY and SYGVKD. The V end was cut by 8 bases, the J end by 6 bases, with 16 bases between. The CDR3 nucleotides read TGTGCCATCGAGGCAGGGGAGAGCGATGGCTACACCTTC. It yields the protein CAIEAGESDGYTF.

The chain employs TRBV14 and TRBJ2-3; D may be TRBD2 (6 bases). Trimming took 0 bases from V and 0 from J, leaving 10 bases between them. This CDR3 contains 16 residues. Per the germline V gene, CDR1 is SGHDN and CDR2 is FVKESK. In DNA form, the CDR3 reads TGTGCCAGCAGCCAAGATGGGGGGACTAGCACAGATACGCAGTATTTT. This sequence encodes CASSQDGGTSTDTQYF.

The chain couples TRBV10-3 to TRBJ1-4; D is ambiguous. From germline, CDR1 is ENHRY and CDR2 SYGVKD. Trimming removed 6 bases at V and 2 bases at J, with 13 bases between. The CDR3 covers 15 residues. CDR3 in amino acids: CAISPRTGTNEKLFF. DNA of the CDR3: TGTGCCATCAGCCCGAGAACCGGGACTAATGAAAAACTGTTTTTT.

As DNA, the CDR3 is TGTGCCAGCAGTGAAGTGGGACAGTCGTACGGGGGTACGCAGTATTTT. Residues: CASSEVGQSYGGTQYF. This chain connects TRBV2 to TRBJ2-3; a possible D gene is TRBD1 (7 bases). The V gene lost 1 base and the J gene lost 8 bases, with 19 bases spanning the gap. Germline V gene sequence: CDR1 SNHLY, CDR2 FYNNEI. The CDR3 totals 16 residues.

V usage is TRBV6-5 and J usage is TRBJ1-2; possibly TRBD1 for D (5 bases). Germline CDR1 MNHEY, CDR2 SVGAGI. This CDR3 comprises 14 residues. V was trimmed by 1 base and J by 6 bases, leaving 12 bases between them. The CDR3 here is CASSYFGGSNGYTF. DNA of the CDR3: TGTGCCAGCAGTTACTTCGGGGGGAGCAATGGCTACACCTTC.

V is TRBV7-3 and J is TRBJ1-4, with unresolved D. Germline V gives CDR1 SGHTA, CDR2 FQGTGA. V lost 5 bases, J lost 0 bases, and 10 bases lay in between. This CDR3 is built from 15 residues. Here the CDR3 DNA reads TGTGCCAGCAGCCTCTCAGCAGCAACTAATGAAAAACTGTTTTTT. It codes for CASSLSAATNEKLFF.